One sample yielded the 8 T cell receptor beta chains listed below, sequenced in a study of T cell responses to AZD1222 COVID-19 vaccine. Sequencing used immunoSEQ multiplex PCR; TCRdb keeps in-frame clones, though not all of them. Here the sample spans 120,000 or so clones, around 86% being singletons. Here the sequenced sample was peripheral blood, taken on day 0 of AZD1222 vaccination. The receptors were sampled from an adult in good health.

In this sample, this clone turned up a few times. As DNA, the CDR3 is TGTGCCAGCACCTCCGGGCAGGGCAGCGAGCAGTACTTC. Translation: CASTSGQGSEQYF. The chain employs TRBV6-6 and TRBJ2-7; TRBD1 is a possible D gene (5 bases). Germline V CDR1 and CDR2: MNHNY, SVGAGI (reference sequence). The CDR3 consists of 13 residues. The V and J ends lost 7 bases and 6 bases respectively, with 16 bases between them.

The chain links TRBV16 to TRBJ1-5; D gene unclear. Trimming took 0 bases from V and 0 from J, leaving 6 bases between them. The CDR3 consists of 15 residues. The V gene's germline CDR1 is KGHSY and CDR2 FQNENV. This CDR3 reads CASSQSLDSNQPQHF. In DNA, the CDR3 is TGTGCCAGCAGCCAATCCTTAGATAGCAATCAGCCCCAGCATTTT.

The chain combines TRBV5-1 with TRBJ2-5, with D hard to call. Trimming took off 4 bases at V and 1 base at J, with 8 bases between the two ends. The V gene's germline CDR1 is SGHRS and CDR2 YFSETQ. The CDR3 spans 13 residues. Here the CDR3 DNA reads TGCGCCAGCAGCGACCGGGTCCAAGAGACCCAGTACTTC. This sequence encodes CASSDRVQETQYF. The full variable domain, completed using reference TRBV5-1 and TRBJ2-5, is KAGVTQTPRYLIKTRGQQVTLSCSPISGHRSVSWYQQTPGQGLQFLFEYFSETQRNKGNFPGRFSGRQFSNSRSEMNVSTLELGDSALYLCASSDRVQETQYFGPGTRLLVL.

The CDR3 sequence: CASSAKMLWVGSYNEQFF. CDR3 coding DNA: TGTGCCAGCAGTGCAAAAATGCTATGGGTCGGCTCCTACAATGAGCAGTTCTTC. The chain uses TRBV6-1 and TRBJ2-1; D unresolved. The germline V and J ends were trimmed by 4 bases and 0 bases, with 19 bases remaining between them. Germline V lookup: CDR1 MNHNS, CDR2 SASEGT. The CDR3 consists of 18 residues.

J is TRBJ1-3 and V is TRBV2, with a tentative D call TRBD1 (6 bases). Trimming left V 7 bases short and J 7 bases short, with 23 bases between. The V gene's germline CDR1 is SNHLY and CDR2 FYNNEI. This CDR3 has 16 amino acids. Here the CDR3 reads CASIAGLLDRGNTIYF. The CDR3 DNA reads TGTGCCAGCATTGCAGGCCTCCTGGACAGAGGGAACACCATATATTTT.

This sequence joins TRBV11-2 and TRBJ1-1; no reliable D call. V dropped 5 bases and J dropped 0 bases, with 10 bases sitting between them. This CDR3 spans 14 amino acids. Germline CDR1 and CDR2: SGHAT and FQNNGV. The CDR3 loop reads CASSRFGVNTEAFF. CDR3 sequence (DNA): TGTGCCAGCAGCCGGTTTGGGGTGAACACTGAAGCTTTCTTT.

This chain uses TRBV6-2 or TRBV6-3 with TRBJ1-1; D not resolved. The CDR3 runs 14 residues. Looked up from germline, CDR1 is MNHEY and CDR2 is SVGEGT. The ends were cut back, 2 bases at V and 7 bases at J, with 14 bases in the middle. Here the CDR3 DNA reads TGTGCCAGCAGTTACAAAGGTCTCGGGTTTGAAGCTTTCTTT. Its translation: CASSYKGLGFEAFF.

This clone was counted once. The rearrangement joins TRBV15 to TRBJ2-6; the D is unclear. V was trimmed by 3 bases and J by 0 bases, leaving 18 bases between them. Germline V gene lookup returns CDR1 LNHNV and CDR2 YYDKDF (reference sequence). The CDR3 contains 19 residues. The CDR3 DNA reads TGTGCCACCAGCAGGCCCACAACGGACGGTGTCTCTGGGGCCAACGTCCTGACTTTC. It encodes CATSRPTTDGVSGANVLTF.